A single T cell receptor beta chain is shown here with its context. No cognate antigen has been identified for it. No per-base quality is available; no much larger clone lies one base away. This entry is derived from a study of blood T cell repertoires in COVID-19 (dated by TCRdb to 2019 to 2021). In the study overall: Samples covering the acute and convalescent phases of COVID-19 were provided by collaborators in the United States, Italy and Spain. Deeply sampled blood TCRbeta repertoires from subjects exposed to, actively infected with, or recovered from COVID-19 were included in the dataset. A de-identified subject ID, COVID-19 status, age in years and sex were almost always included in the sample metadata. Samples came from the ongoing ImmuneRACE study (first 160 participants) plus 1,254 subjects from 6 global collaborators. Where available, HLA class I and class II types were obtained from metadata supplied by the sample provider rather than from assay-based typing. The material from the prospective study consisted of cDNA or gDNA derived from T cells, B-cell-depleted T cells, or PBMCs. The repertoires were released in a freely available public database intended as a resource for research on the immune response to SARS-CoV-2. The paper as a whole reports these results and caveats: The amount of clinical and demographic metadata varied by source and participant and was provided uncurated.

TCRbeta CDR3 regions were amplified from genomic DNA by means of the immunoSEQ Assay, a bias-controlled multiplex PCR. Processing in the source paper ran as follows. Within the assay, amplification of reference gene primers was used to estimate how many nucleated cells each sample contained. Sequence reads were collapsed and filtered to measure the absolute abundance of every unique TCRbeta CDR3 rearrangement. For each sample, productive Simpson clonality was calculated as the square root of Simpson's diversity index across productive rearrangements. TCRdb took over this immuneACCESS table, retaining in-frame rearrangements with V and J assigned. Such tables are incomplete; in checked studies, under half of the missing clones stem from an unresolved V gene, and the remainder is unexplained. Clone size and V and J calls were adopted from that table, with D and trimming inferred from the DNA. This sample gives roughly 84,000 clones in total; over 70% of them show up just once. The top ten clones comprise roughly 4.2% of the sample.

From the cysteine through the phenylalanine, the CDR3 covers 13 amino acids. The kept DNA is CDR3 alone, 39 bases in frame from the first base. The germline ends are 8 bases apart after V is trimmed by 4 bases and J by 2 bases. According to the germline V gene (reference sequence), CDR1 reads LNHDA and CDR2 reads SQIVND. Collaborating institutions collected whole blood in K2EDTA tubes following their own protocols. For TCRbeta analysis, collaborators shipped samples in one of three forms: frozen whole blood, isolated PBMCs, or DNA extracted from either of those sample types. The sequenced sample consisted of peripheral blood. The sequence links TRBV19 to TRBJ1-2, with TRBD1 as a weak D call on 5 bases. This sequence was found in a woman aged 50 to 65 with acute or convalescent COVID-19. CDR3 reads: CASSKNRNYGYTF. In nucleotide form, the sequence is TGTGCCAGTAGTAAAAACAGGAACTATGGCTACACCTTC.